Following are 30 T cell receptor beta chains from one sample sequenced in a study of cytomegalovirus exposure and HLA in healthy donors. Generated by immunoSEQ multiplex PCR, the TCRdb table keeps only in-frame clones and is missing some. This sample carries 130,000 to 150,000 clones, roughly nine tenths of them seen once, and the ten largest clones take approximately 9.2%. Sequenced input: PBMCs. The receptors were gathered from a woman aged 18-30 years in good health and CMV-seropositive.

The rearrangement joins TRBV10-1 to TRBJ2-1; D may be TRBD1 (6 bases). CDR1 and CDR2 (germline): WNHNN, SYGVQD (reference sequence). V dropped 5 bases and J dropped 8 bases, with 16 bases sitting between them. This CDR3 contains 14 residues. CDR3 coding DNA: TGCGCCAGCAGTCATCCCAGACAGGACCATGAGCAGTTCTTC. Translated: CASSHPRQDHEQFF.

The chain combines TRBV28 with TRBJ2-3; TRBD2 matches at 8 bases. The CDR3 loop spans 15 amino acids. V shed 3 bases and J 3 bases; nucleotides not matched to a gene: 5. Germline-derived CDR1 and CDR2 are MDHEN and SYDVKM. CDR3 sequence (DNA): TGTGCCAGCAGTTTTGGAGCGGGAGCTACAGATACGCAGTATTTT. Its translation: CASSFGAGATDTQYF.

The V gene is TRBV28, the J gene TRBJ2-7; D is possibly TRBD2 (6 bases). V lost 3 bases and J 5 bases, leaving 14 bases between the germline ends. The CDR3 extends over 14 amino acids. Germline V gives CDR1 MDHEN, CDR2 SYDVKM. CDR3 sequence: CASSLGGGVDEQYF. CDR3 coding DNA: TGTGCCAGCAGTTTGGGAGGAGGTGTCGACGAGCAGTACTTC.

Points on this clone: A read error may account for a junction end that differs from germline. The chain employs TRBV4-1 and TRBJ1-5; no reliable D call. There are 16 residues in the CDR3. Germline CDR1 reads MGHRA; CDR2 reads YSYEKL. CDR3 region: CASSQESGSGNQPQHF. DNA for the CDR3: TGCGCCAGCAGTCAAGAGTCTGGGAGCGGCAATCAGCCCCAGCATTTT.

The chain combines TRBV4-2 with TRBJ2-1; TRBD2 aligns across 12 bases. CDR1 LGHNA and CDR2 YNFKEQ come from the germline V gene. This CDR3 contains 17 residues. Trimming at V came to 0 bases and at J to 7 bases, leaving 7 bases not matched to a gene. The CDR3 loop is CASSQDSTSGGGNEQFF. For the CDR3, the DNA is TGTGCCAGCAGCCAAGATTCGACTAGCGGGGGTGGGAATGAGCAGTTCTTC.

This chain's CDR3 is CASSPGGLPYEQYF. CDR3 coding DNA: TGTGCCAGCAGCCCCGGCGGGCTCCCCTACGAGCAGTACTTC. This chain connects TRBV5-6 to TRBJ2-7; D is perhaps TRBD2 (5 bases). Germline CDR1 and CDR2: SGHDT and YYEEEE. The CDR3 is made up of 14 amino acids. Trimming removed 4 bases from V and 2 bases from J, with 13 bases in between.

The chain joins TRBV5-6 to TRBJ2-3; 9 nucleotides match TRBD2. Germline-derived CDR1 and CDR2 are SGHDT and YYEEEE. V shed 0 bases and J 6 bases; nucleotides not matched to a gene: 8. The CDR3 contains 16 residues. The CDR3, as DNA: TGTGCCAGCAGCTTGGTCCGCGGGGGGGCAACTGATACGCAGTATTTT. Protein sequence: CASSLVRGGATDTQYF.

This sequence joins TRBV2 and TRBJ1-3; possibly TRBD1 for D (6 bases). V gave up 11 bases and J gave up 3 bases, with 17 bases separating them. Looked up from germline, CDR1 is SNHLY and CDR2 is FYNNEI. The CDR3 contains 14 residues. Here the CDR3 DNA reads TGTGCCGTCCTCCCCAGGGGCGGTGGAAACACCATATATTTT. This gives the protein CAVLPRGGGNTIYF.

The V and J genes are TRBV28 and TRBJ1-6, with 7 bases matching TRBD1. The CDR3 spans 14 residues. V lost 5 bases and J lost 8; bases outside the gene matches: 6. In germline, CDR1 is MDHEN, CDR2 SYDVKM. Written as DNA, the CDR3 is TGTGCCAGCAGTCCCGGGACAGACTATTCACCCCTCCACTTT. This translates into CASSPGTDYSPLHF.

V usage is TRBV30 and J usage is TRBJ1-4; no clear D gene. Germline CDR1 reads GTSNPN; CDR2 reads SVGIG (reference sequence). The CDR3 covers 13 residues. V shed 2 bases and J shed 4 bases, with 8 bases lying between them. The CDR3 sequence is CAWSIVFNEKLFF. For the CDR3, the DNA is TGTGCCTGGAGTATCGTTTTTAATGAAAAACTGTTTTTT.

The chain links TRBV6-1 to TRBJ1-1; D is unresolved. Germline CDR1 reads MNHNS; CDR2 reads SASEGT. Trimming stripped 2 bases from V and 10 bases from J, with 11 bases between. The CDR3 consists of 12 residues. The CDR3 DNA reads TGTGCCAGCAGTGAACTCCTCTCGAGAGCTTTCTTT. It yields the protein CASSELLSRAFF.

This clone was counted only a few times. The chain employs TRBV4-1 and TRBJ2-7; D ambiguous. CDR3 size: 13 residues. CDR1 and CDR2 from the germline V gene are MGHRA and YSYEKL. V lost 1 base and J 3 bases, leaving 7 bases between the germline ends. DNA for the CDR3: TGCGCCAGCAGCCAAGTCCTTCTCTACGAGCAGTACTTC. Translation gives CASSQVLLYEQYF.

In nucleotides, the CDR3 is TGTGCCAGCAGGATCGACAGGGAGACCTACGAGCAGTACTTC. Encoded protein: CASRIDRETYEQYF. This rearrangement joins TRBV28 to TRBJ2-7; 7 nucleotides match TRBD1. V lost 6 bases and J lost 2; bases outside the gene matches: 7. The CDR3 has 14 residues. Per the germline V gene, CDR1 is MDHEN and CDR2 is SYDVKM.

This clone is a singleton in its sample. The chain couples TRBV7-9 to TRBJ2-1; 10 nucleotides align to TRBD1. Germline CDR1 reads SEHNR; CDR2 reads FQNEAQ (reference sequence). V gave up 6 bases and J gave up 6 bases; unmatched junction bases: 5. The CDR3 length is 14 residues. CDR3 nucleotide sequence: TGTGCCAGCAGGACCGGGACAGGGGTCAATGAGCAGTTCTTC. Residues: CASRTGTGVNEQFF. Together with reference TRBV7-9 and TRBJ2-1, the CDR3 gives the full variable domain: DTGVSQNPRHKITKRGQNVTFRCDPISEHNRLYWYRQTLGQGPEFLTYFQNEAQLEKSRLLSDRFSAERPKGSFSTLEIQRTEQGDSAMYLCASRTGTGVNEQFFGPGTRLTVL.

V and J are TRBV5-4 and TRBJ1-2, with unresolved D. The V end lost 0 bases, the J end lost 5 bases, and 17 bases lay between the germline ends. This CDR3 has 16 residues. Germline CDR1 and CDR2: SGHNT and YYREEE (reference sequence). CDR3 loop: CASSLGGGSPTYGYTF. CDR3 DNA: TGTGCCAGCAGCTTGGGAGGAGGCAGTCCGACTTATGGCTACACCTTC.

V usage is TRBV19 and J usage is TRBJ1-1; TRBD1 matches at 7 bases. The CDR3 is 14 residues long. Germline CDR1 and CDR2: LNHDA and SQIVND (reference sequence). The J segment lost 4 bases and the V segment lost 3 bases, leaving 5 bases of the junction unmatched. CDR3 in amino acids: CASSMTTGVTEAFF. For the CDR3, the DNA is TGTGCCAGTAGTATGACTACAGGGGTCACTGAAGCTTTCTTT.

The J gene is TRBJ1-4, the V gene TRBV27, with D perhaps matching TRBD1 (5 bases). Looked up from germline, CDR1 is MNHEY and CDR2 is SMNVEV (reference sequence). Deletions cut 5 bases from V and 0 bases from J, with 13 bases between. The CDR3 has 16 residues. The DNA of the CDR3 is TGTGCCAGCAGTCCCCGGGGGGGGTCAACTAATGAAAAACTGTTTTTT. Residues: CASSPRGGSTNEKLFF. The full variable domain, with the rest looked up from reference TRBV27 and TRBJ1-4, is EAQVTQNPRYLITVTGKKLTVTCSQNMNHEYMSWYRQDPGLGLRQIYYSMNVEVTDKGDVPEGYKVSRKEKRNFPLILESPSPNQTSLYFCASSPRGGSTNEKLFFGSGTQLSVL.

The rearrangement uses TRBV7-7 and TRBJ2-2; tentatively, D is TRBD2 (6 bases). CDR1 is SSHAT, CDR2 FNYEAQ, per germline (reference sequence). Trimming pared 1 base from V and 5 bases from J, leaving 17 bases between. The CDR3 loop spans 17 amino acids. The DNA for the CDR3 is TGTGCCAGCAGCTTAGGGGCATGGAGGGGAGGAACCGGGGAGCTGTTTTTT. Translation gives CASSLGAWRGGTGELFF.

The rearrangement uses TRBV6-6 and TRBJ2-7, with no clear D. The CDR3 totals 13 residues. The V end lost 6 bases, the J end lost 2 bases, and 11 bases lay between the germline ends. Germline V gene data show CDR1 as MNHNY and CDR2 as SVGAGI (reference sequence). CDR3: CASSSLLTYEQYF. In nucleotides, the CDR3 is TGTGCCAGCAGCTCTCTATTAACCTACGAGCAGTACTTC.

The V and J genes are TRBV7-8 and TRBJ2-5, with a tentative D call TRBD1 (6 bases). Germline CDR1 reads SGHVS; CDR2 reads FQNEAQ. The CDR3 extends over 17 amino acids. Deletions cut 4 bases from V and 4 bases from J, with 22 bases between. The CDR3 DNA follows: TGTGCCAGCAGCTCCGTGACGGACAGACTCGAACGAGAGACCCAGTACTTC. Amino acid sequence: CASSSVTDRLERETQYF. The full variable domain, its missing parts supplied by reference TRBV7-8 and TRBJ2-5, is GAGVSQSPRYKVAKRGQDVALRCDPISGHVSLFWYQQALGQGPEFLTYFQNEAQLDKSGLPSDRFFAERPEGSVSTLKIQRTQQEDSAVYLCASSSVTDRLERETQYFGPGTRLLVL.

The gene calls are TRBV2 and TRBJ1-5, with D uncertain. CDR1 SNHLY and CDR2 FYNNEI come from the germline V gene. V was pared by 3 bases and J by 7 bases, with 7 bases between. CDR3 size: 12 residues. CDR3 sequence reads: CASSDSLQPQHF. Here the CDR3 DNA reads TGTGCCAGCAGTGACAGTTTGCAGCCCCAGCATTTT.

The gene calls are TRBV9 and TRBJ1-1; 7 bases agree with TRBD1. This CDR3 contains 14 residues. The germline CDR1 and CDR2 sequences are SGDLS and YYNGEE. With V trimmed by 4 bases and J by 2 bases, 5 bases remained unmatched. CDR3 nucleotide sequence: TGTGCCAGCAGCCCGGGACAGATTAACACTGAAGCTTTCTTT. Amino acids: CASSPGQINTEAFF.

The chain carries TRBV29-1 and TRBJ1-2; TRBD1 agrees at 7 bases. CDR3 length: 16 amino acids. The germline gives CDR1 SQVTM, CDR2 ANQGSEA. J gave up 4 bases and V 5 bases, and 16 bases lay outside the gene matches. CDR3 residues: CSVFPLIPQGTYGYTF. CDR3 nucleotide sequence: TGCAGCGTTTTCCCCCTTATTCCACAGGGGACCTATGGCTACACCTTC.

The chain employs TRBV5-1 and TRBJ2-7; D gene ambiguous. V dropped 1 base and J dropped 1 base, with 12 bases sitting between them. Germline lookup yields CDR1 SGHRS and CDR2 YFSETQ. The CDR3 sequence is 15 residues long. CDR3 amino acids: CASSLSPPGSYEQYF. In DNA form, the CDR3 reads TGCGCCAGCAGCTTGTCTCCCCCCGGGTCCTACGAGCAGTACTTC.

This sequence joins TRBV2 and TRBJ1-2; 9 positions match TRBD1. CDR1 SNHLY and CDR2 FYNNEI come from the germline V gene. The CDR3 is 13 residues long. Trimming cost V 3 bases and J 7 bases; bases outside gene matches: 3. CDR3 protein: CASSDGTGSGYTF. For the CDR3, the DNA is TGTGCCAGCAGTGACGGGACAGGGAGTGGCTACACCTTC.

In nucleotides, the CDR3 is TGTGCCATCAGTTTCCGGACAGAAAACTCTGAGCAGTTCTTC. Translating gives CAISFRTENSEQFF. The genes are TRBV10-3 and TRBJ2-1; D might be TRBD1 (6 bases). The CDR3 is made up of 14 amino acids. V shed 5 bases and J shed 9 bases, with 17 bases lying between them. CDR1 is ENHRY, CDR2 SYGVKD, per germline.

J is TRBJ2-6 and V is TRBV27; 13 nucleotides match TRBD2. The CDR3 is 19 amino acids. V shed 3 bases, J shed 3 bases, and the junction held 8 bases outside the gene matches. Germline V CDR1 and CDR2: MNHEY, SMNVEV (reference sequence). The CDR3: CASSLWPGLAGSGANVLTF. DNA for the CDR3: TGTGCCAGCAGTTTGTGGCCGGGACTAGCGGGGAGTGGGGCCAACGTCCTGACTTTC.

This chain uses TRBV5-4 with TRBJ2-7; possibly TRBD2 for D (7 bases). V lost 4 bases and J 6 bases, leaving 14 bases between the germline ends. CDR3 length equals 13 residues. CDR1 is SGHNT and CDR2 is YYREEE in the germline V gene (reference sequence). As DNA, the CDR3 is TGTGCCAGCAGCGGGGGGGCAGTATCCGAGCAGTACTTC. Translating it yields CASSGGAVSEQYF.

This clone was counted once. The chain links TRBV28 to TRBJ1-1; the D gene is possibly TRBD1 (5 bases). V gave up 5 bases and J gave up 4 bases, with 11 bases separating them. CDR3 length: 13 residues. Germline CDR1 and CDR2: MDHEN and SYDVKM. The CDR3 DNA reads as TGTGCCAGCAGTGGGGCTTCGGGCACTGAAGCTTTCTTT. It translates to CASSGASGTEAFF.

The rearrangement uses TRBV4-1 and TRBJ1-2, with D hard to call. The CDR3 totals 12 residues. CDR1 is MGHRA, CDR2 YSYEKL, per germline. The V end was cut by 2 bases, the J end by 11 bases, with 12 bases between. The CDR3 sequence: CASSQQTGEYTF. As DNA, the CDR3 is TGCGCCAGCAGCCAACAGACGGGAGAATACACCTTC.